This TCR beta chain stems from a study of shared clonotypes between healthy human individuals. Points from the study as a whole: A reduction in generation probabilities was seen for non-shared clonotypes relative to those shared by all four donors.

Naive CD4+ cells were CD45RA-selected; the remaining cells were memory. The test was conducted at deep level. Profiling relied on immunoSEQ multiplex PCR, and the TCRdb table lists in-frame clones only, not all of them. The repertoire includes about a million clones, about 72% of them detected once, and approximately 0.9% sits in the top ten. The V gene's germline CDR1 is LGHNA and CDR2 YSLEER. The CDR3 consists of 15 residues. V was clipped by 2 bases and J by 3 bases, with 14 bases between them. As for this clone: Its antigen is not known.

The chain is built from TRBV4-3 and TRBJ2-7, with D maybe TRBD2 (5 bases). Specimen: memory CD4+ T cells from PBMCs. The subset denotes: CD45RA-negative fraction. The TCR was taken from a man in his late teens or twenties in good health. Some clones in this sample may be carry-over from other donors' samples. In DNA, the CDR3 is TGCGCCAGCAGCCAACCTGGTGAGAGGGTCTACGAGCAGTACTTC. Residues: CASSQPGERVYEQYF.